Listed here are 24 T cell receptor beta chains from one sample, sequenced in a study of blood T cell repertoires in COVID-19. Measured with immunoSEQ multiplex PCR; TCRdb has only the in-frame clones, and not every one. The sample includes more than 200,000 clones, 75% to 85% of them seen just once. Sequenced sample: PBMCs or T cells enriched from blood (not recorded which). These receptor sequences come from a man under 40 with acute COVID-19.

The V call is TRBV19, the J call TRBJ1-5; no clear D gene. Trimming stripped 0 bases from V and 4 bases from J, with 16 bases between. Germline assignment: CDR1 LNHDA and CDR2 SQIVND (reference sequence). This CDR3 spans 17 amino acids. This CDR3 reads CASSIDLSGGRNQPQHF. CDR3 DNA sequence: TGTGCCAGTAGTATAGATCTATCGGGAGGGCGGAATCAGCCCCAGCATTTT.

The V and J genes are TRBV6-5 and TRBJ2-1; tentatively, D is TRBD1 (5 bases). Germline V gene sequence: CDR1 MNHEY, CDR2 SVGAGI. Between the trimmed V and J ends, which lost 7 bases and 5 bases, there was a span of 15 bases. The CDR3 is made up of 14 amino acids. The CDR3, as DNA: TGTGCCAGCATTAAGGGGCCGTTTGACAATGAGCAGTTCTTC. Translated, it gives CASIKGPFDNEQFF.

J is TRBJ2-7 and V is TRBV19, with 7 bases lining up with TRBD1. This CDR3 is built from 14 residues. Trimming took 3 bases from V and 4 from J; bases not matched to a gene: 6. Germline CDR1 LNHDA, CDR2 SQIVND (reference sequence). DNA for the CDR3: TGTGCCAGTAGTATTAGGGACAGTACGTACGAGCAGTACTTC. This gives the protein CASSIRDSTYEQYF.

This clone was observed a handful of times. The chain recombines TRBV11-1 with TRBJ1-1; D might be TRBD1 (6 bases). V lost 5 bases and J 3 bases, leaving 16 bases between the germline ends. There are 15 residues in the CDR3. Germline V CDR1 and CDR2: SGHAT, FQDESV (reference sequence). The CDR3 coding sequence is TGTGCCAGCAGCGAGAAACCTACAGGGTACACTGAAGCTTTCTTT. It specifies CASSEKPTGYTEAFF.

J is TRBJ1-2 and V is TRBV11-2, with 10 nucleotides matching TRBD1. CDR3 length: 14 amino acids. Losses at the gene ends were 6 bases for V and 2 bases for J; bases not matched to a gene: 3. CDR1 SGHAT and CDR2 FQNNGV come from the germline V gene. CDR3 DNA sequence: TGTGCCAGCAGTTCGGGACAGGGGAACTATGGCTACACCTTC. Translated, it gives CASSSGQGNYGYTF.

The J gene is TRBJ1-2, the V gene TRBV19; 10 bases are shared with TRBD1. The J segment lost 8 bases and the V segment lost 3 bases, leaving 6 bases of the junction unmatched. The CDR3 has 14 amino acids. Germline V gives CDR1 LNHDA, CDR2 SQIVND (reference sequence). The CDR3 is CASSITGQGQGYTF. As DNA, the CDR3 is TGTGCCAGTAGTATTACGGGACAGGGGCAAGGCTACACCTTC.

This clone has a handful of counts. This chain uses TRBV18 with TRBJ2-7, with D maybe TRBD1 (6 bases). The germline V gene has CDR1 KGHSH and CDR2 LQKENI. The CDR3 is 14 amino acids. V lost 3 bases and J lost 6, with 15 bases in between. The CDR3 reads CASSPQGRTAEQYF. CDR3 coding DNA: TGTGCCAGCTCACCCCAGGGGCGCACCGCCGAGCAGTACTTC.

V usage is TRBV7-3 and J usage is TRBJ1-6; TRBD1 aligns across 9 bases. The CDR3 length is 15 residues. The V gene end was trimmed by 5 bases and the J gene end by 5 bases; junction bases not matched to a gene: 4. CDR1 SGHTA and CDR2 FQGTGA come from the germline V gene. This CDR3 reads CASSPTGGHNSPLHF. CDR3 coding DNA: TGTGCCAGCAGCCCAACAGGGGGCCATAATTCACCCCTCCACTTT.

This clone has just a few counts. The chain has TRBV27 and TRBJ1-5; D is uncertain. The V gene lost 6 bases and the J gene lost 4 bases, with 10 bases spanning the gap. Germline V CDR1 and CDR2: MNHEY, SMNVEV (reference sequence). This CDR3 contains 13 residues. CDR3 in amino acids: CASRFNRNQPQHF. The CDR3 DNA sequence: TGTGCCAGCAGATTCAACAGAAATCAGCCCCAGCATTTT.

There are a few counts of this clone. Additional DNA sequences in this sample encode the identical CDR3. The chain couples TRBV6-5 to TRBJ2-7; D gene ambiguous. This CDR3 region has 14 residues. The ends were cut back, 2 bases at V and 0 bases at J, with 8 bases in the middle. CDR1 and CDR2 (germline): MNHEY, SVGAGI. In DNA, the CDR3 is TGTGCCAGCAGTTACAGTCCGGGCTCCTACGAGCAGTACTTC. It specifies CASSYSPGSYEQYF.

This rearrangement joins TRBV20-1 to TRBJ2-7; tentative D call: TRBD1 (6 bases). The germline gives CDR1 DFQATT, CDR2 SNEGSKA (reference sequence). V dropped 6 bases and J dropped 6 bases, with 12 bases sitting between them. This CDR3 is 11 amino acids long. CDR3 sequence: CSATRGFEQYF. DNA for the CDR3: TGCAGTGCCACGAGGGGGTTCGAGCAGTACTTC.

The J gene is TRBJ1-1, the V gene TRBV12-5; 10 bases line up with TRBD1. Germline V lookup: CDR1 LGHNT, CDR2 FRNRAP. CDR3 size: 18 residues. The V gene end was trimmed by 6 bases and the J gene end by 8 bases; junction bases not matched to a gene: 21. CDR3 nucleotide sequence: TGTGCTAGTGGACGAGGGGCCGGGACAGGGGCCAAAATTGGGGAAGCTTTCTTT. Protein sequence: CASGRGAGTGAKIGEAFF.

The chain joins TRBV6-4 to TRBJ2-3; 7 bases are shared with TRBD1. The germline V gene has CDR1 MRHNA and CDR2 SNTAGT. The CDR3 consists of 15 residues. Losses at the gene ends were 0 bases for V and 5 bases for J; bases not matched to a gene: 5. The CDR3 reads CASSDSGGLGDTQYF. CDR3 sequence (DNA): TGTGCCAGCAGTGACTCAGGGGGCTTGGGAGATACGCAGTATTTT.

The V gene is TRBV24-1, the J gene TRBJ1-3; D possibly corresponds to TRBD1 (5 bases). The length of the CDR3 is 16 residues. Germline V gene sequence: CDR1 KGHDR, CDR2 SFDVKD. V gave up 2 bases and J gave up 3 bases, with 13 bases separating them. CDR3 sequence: CATSDSLRGGGNTIYF. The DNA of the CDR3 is TGTGCCACCAGTGATTCCTTGAGGGGAGGTGGAAACACCATATATTTT.

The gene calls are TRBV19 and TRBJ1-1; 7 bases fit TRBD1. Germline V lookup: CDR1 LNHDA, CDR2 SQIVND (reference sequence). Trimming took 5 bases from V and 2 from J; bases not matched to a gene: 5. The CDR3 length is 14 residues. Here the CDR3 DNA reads TGTGCCAGTAGTTCTGAAGGGGGCAACACTGAAGCTTTCTTT. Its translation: CASSSEGGNTEAFF. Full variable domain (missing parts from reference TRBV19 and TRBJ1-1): DGGITQSPKYLFRKEGQNVTLSCEQNLNHDAMYWYRQDPGQGLRLIYYSQIVNDFQKGDIAEGYSVSREKKESFPLTVTSAQKNPTAFYLCASSSEGGNTEAFFGQGTRLTVV.

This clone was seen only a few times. CDR3 DNA: TGTGCCACCAGCCGGGGCGGGGACAGGGACCTTTATAGCAATCAGCCCCAGCATTTT. Its translation is CATSRGGDRDLYSNQPQHF. The genes are TRBV24-1 and TRBJ1-5, with 9 nucleotides matching TRBD1. The CDR3 sequence is 19 residues long. Trimming removed 7 bases from V and 0 bases from J; junction bases left unmatched: 15. Looked up from germline, CDR1 is KGHDR and CDR2 is SFDVKD.

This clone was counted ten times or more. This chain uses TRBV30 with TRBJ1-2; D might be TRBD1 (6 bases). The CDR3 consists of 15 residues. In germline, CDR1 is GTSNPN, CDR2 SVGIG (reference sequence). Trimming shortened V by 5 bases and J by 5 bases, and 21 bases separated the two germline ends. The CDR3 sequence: CAWGGRVAGAYGYTF. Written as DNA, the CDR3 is TGTGCCTGGGGGGGCAGGGTGGCAGGGGCATATGGCTACACCTTC.

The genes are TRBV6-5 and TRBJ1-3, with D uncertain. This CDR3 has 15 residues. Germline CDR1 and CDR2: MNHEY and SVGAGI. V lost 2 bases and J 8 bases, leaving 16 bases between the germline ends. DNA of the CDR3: TGTGCCAGCAGTTACCGGAGAGCGGAAGTAGACACCATATATTTT. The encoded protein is CASSYRRAEVDTIYF.

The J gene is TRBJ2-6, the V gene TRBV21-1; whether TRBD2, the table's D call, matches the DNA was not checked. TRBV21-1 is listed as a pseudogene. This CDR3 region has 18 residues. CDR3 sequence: CASSKDGGDDSGANVLTF. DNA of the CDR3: TGTGCCAGCAGCAAAGACGGAGGGGATGACTCTGGGGCCAACGTCCTGACTTTC.

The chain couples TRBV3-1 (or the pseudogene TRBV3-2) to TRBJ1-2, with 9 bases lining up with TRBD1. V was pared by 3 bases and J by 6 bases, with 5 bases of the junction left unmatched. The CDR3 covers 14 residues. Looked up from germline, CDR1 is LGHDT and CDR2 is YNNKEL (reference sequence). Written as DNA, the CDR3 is TGTGCCAGCAGCCAGAGGACAGGGGCCGATGGCTACACCTTC. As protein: CASSQRTGADGYTF.

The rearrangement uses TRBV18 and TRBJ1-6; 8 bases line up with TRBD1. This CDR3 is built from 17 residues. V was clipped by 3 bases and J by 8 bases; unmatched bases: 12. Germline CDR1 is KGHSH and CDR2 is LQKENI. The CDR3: CASSPVLLTGADSPLHF. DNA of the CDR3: TGTGCCAGCTCACCCGTCCTTTTGACAGGGGCAGATTCACCCCTCCACTTT.

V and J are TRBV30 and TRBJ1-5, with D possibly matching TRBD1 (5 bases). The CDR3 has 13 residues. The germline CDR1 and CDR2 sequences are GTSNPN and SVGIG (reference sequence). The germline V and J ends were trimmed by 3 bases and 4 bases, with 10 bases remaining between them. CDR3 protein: CAWRQHRNQPQHF. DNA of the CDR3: TGTGCCTGGAGGCAGCACAGGAATCAGCCCCAGCATTTT.

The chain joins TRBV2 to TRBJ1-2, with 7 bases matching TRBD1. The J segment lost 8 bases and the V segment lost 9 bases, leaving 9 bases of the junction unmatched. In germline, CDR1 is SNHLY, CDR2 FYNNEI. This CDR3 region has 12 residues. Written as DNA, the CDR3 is TGTGCCAGATCTAATGACAGGGCCGGCTACACCTTC. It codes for CARSNDRAGYTF.

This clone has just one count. The CDR3 spells CATSREGSGYGYTF. Written as DNA, the CDR3 is TGTGCCACCAGCAGAGAGGGCAGCGGCTATGGCTACACCTTC. The rearrangement links TRBV15 to TRBJ1-2; D not certain. Trimming took off 0 bases at V and 4 bases at J, with 9 bases between the two ends. Looked up from germline, CDR1 is LNHNV and CDR2 is YYDKDF (reference sequence). The CDR3 loop spans 14 amino acids.